The 13 T cell receptor beta chains given below trace back to one sample, sequenced in a study of blood T cell repertoires in COVID-19. Assay: immunoSEQ multiplex PCR; the TCRdb copy retains only in-frame clones and omits some. The sample lists 200,000 to 250,000 clones, more than 80% occurring once. Material for sequencing was PBMCs or T cells enriched from blood (not recorded which). Every receptor here comes from a woman aged 40 to 49 with acute COVID-19.

This sequence joins TRBV4-1 and TRBJ1-3; no reliable D call. Looked up from germline, CDR1 is MGHRA and CDR2 is YSYEKL. The CDR3 consists of 16 residues. With 3 bases removed from V and 0 bases from J, the gap between germline ends came to 12 bases. The CDR3 DNA reads as TGCGCCAGCAGCCACCCAGGCAGTTACTCTGGAAACACCATATATTTT. This gives the protein CASSHPGSYSGNTIYF.

The chain's CDR3 is CASSDWGGDTQYF. The CDR3 DNA follows: TGTGCCAGCAGTGACTGGGGGGGCGATACGCAGTATTTT. The V call is TRBV2, the J call TRBJ2-3; tentatively, D is TRBD2 (7 bases). Germline lookup yields CDR1 SNHLY and CDR2 FYNNEI. V was clipped by 3 bases and J by 6 bases, with 10 bases between them. The CDR3 consists of 13 residues.

CDR3 loop: CASSLFKRREISYNEQFF. CDR3 DNA sequence: TGTGCCAGCAGTTTATTCAAACGCCGGGAGATCTCCTACAATGAGCAGTTCTTC. This chain links TRBV27 with TRBJ2-1, with D perhaps matching TRBD2 (6 bases). V dropped 1 base and J dropped 0 bases, with 16 bases sitting between them. The CDR3 is 18 amino acids. The germline V gene has CDR1 MNHEY and CDR2 SMNVEV (reference sequence).

The V call is TRBV5-1, the J call TRBJ1-2; D unclear. Trimming removed 0 bases from V and 7 bases from J, with 10 bases in between. The germline V gene has CDR1 SGHRS and CDR2 YFSETQ. This CDR3 contains 13 residues. In nucleotides, the CDR3 is TGCGCCAGCAGCTTGGGCGGCAGACCTGGCTACACCTTC. Translation: CASSLGGRPGYTF.

The chain combines TRBV27 with TRBJ2-7; 10 bases are a match to TRBD2. Germline trimming cut 5 bases from V and 4 bases from J; bases unmatched to any gene: 8. The CDR3 is 15 residues long. Germline V gene data show CDR1 as MNHEY and CDR2 as SMNVEV (reference sequence). Here the CDR3 reads CASSRSGGAGYEQYV. The CDR3 coding sequence is TGTGCCAGCAGTCGAAGCGGGGGGGCCGGATACGAGCAGTACGTC.

The chain uses TRBV3-1 (or the pseudogene TRBV3-2) and TRBJ1-3; possible D gene TRBD1, 6 bases. V was pared by 3 bases and J by 7 bases, with 19 bases between. This CDR3 contains 16 residues. CDR1 and CDR2 (germline): LGHDT, YNNKEL (reference sequence). CDR3 DNA: TGTGCCAGCAGCCACCGGCACTCCGTGAGGGGGAACACCATATATTTT. It is translated as CASSHRHSVRGNTIYF.

Concerning this clone itself: The sample contains more than one DNA sequence encoding this CDR3. The chain carries TRBV5-6 and TRBJ2-1, with 7 bases identical to TRBD2. CDR3 length: 15 residues. Germline-derived CDR1 and CDR2 are SGHDT and YYEEEE. V shed 4 bases and J 1 base; nucleotides not matched to a gene: 5. Here the CDR3 DNA reads TGTGCCAGCAGCCCGGGGCGGGGGTCCTACAATGAGCAGTTCTTC. This encodes CASSPGRGSYNEQFF.

The chain carries TRBV19 and TRBJ2-7; 7 bases align to TRBD1. The V segment lost 5 bases and the J segment 5 bases; nucleotides outside the gene matches: 9. The CDR3 consists of 14 residues. In germline, CDR1 is LNHDA, CDR2 SQIVND (reference sequence). CDR3 sequence reads: CASSLKTGQHEQYF. CDR3 DNA: TGTGCCAGTAGTCTAAAGACAGGGCAGCACGAGCAGTACTTC.

The rearrangement links TRBV18 to TRBJ1-6, with D possibly matching TRBD1 (6 bases). Per the germline V gene, CDR1 is KGHSH and CDR2 is LQKENI. The CDR3 spans 17 residues. V lost 5 bases and J 0 bases, leaving 14 bases between the germline ends. The CDR3 bases are TGTGCCAGCTCAACAGGACAGCGGAGCTCCTATAATTCACCCCTCCACTTT. Amino acids: CASSTGQRSSYNSPLHF.

This chain uses TRBV28 with TRBJ2-1; D is unresolved. In germline, CDR1 is MDHEN, CDR2 SYDVKM. This CDR3 region has 12 residues. V gave up 8 bases and J gave up 5 bases, with 10 bases separating them. In DNA, the CDR3 is TGTGCCAGCCTCTCCCGGGACAATGAGCAGTTCTTC. As protein: CASLSRDNEQFF.

The chain combines TRBV7-9 with TRBJ1-2; tentative D call: TRBD1 (5 bases). Germline CDR1 SEHNR, CDR2 FQNEAQ (reference sequence). The CDR3 is 13 residues long. Trimming removed 6 bases from V and 7 bases from J, with 15 bases in between. The CDR3 DNA sequence: TGTGCCAGCAGTCCCAGGGCTGATGGTGGCTACACCTTC. It translates to CASSPRADGGYTF.

The chain uses TRBV11-3 and TRBJ2-7; TRBD2 matches 9 bases. CDR1 SGHNT and CDR2 YENEEA come from the germline V gene. After removal of 8 bases from V and 4 bases from J, the junction contained 15 bases not matched to a gene. CDR3 length: 16 residues. CDR3 in amino acids: CASLAGERGAPYEQYV. CDR3 coding DNA: TGTGCCAGCCTTGCCGGGGAGCGGGGGGCGCCGTACGAGCAGTACGTC.

The chain recombines TRBV10-3 with TRBJ1-2; the D gene is possibly TRBD1 (6 bases). Trimming stripped 5 bases from V and 4 bases from J, with 17 bases between. Looked up from germline, CDR1 is ENHRY and CDR2 is SYGVKD. The CDR3 has 15 amino acids. CDR3 sequence reads: CAISSEQGTGYGYTF. The CDR3 DNA reads TGTGCCATCAGTAGTGAACAGGGCACCGGCTATGGCTACACCTTC.